What follows are 3 T cell receptor beta chains derived from one specimen sequenced in a study of beta chain features in type 1 diabetes. Every isolated RNA sample was fully reverse transcribed, so sequencing captured expressed TCRB transcripts. Here immunoSEQ multiplex PCR was the method, and the copy in TCRdb shows in-frame clones only, minus some. The sample records over 600,000 clones, 12% being singletons. Which antigens these TCRs recognize remains unknown. Study results and limitations: Moderate but significant shortening of TCRB CDR3s was recorded in all four CD4+ subsets from Type 1 diabetes patients.

Input material: naive CD4+ T cells from blood. These receptors were obtained from a man aged 25-45 years with type 1 diabetes.

This clone appeared a few times. The rearrangement uses TRBV5-1 and TRBJ2-3; no clear D gene. The CDR3 totals 13 residues. CDR1 is SGHRS, CDR2 YFSETQ, per germline. V was shortened by 6 bases and J by 3 bases, with 11 bases between the two germline ends. CDR3 sequence: CASNRIGTDTQYF. Here the CDR3 DNA reads TGCGCCAGCAACAGAATCGGGACAGATACGCAGTATTTT.

The genes are TRBV14 and TRBJ1-1; D is unclear. Trimming took 8 bases from V and 1 from J, leaving 11 bases between them. The CDR3 totals 13 residues. Per germline, CDR1 SGHDN and CDR2 FVKESK. The chain's CDR3 is CASSRRGNTEAFF. CDR3 coding DNA: TGTGCCAGCTCCCGCCGGGGGAACACTGAAGCTTTCTTT.

This clone was recorded a few times. The chain's CDR3 is CASSEFWLGSREKLFF. CDR3 nucleotides: TGTGCCAGCAGTGAATTCTGGCTGGGGAGTCGAGAAAAACTGTTTTTT. The rearrangement uses TRBV25-1 and TRBJ1-4; no reliable D call. This CDR3 comprises 16 residues. The ends were cut back, 1 base at V and 8 bases at J, with 17 bases in the middle. Per the germline V gene, CDR1 is MGHDK and CDR2 is SYGVNS.